The 9 T cell receptor beta chains presented below share a single source sample, sequenced in a study of T cells in Graves' hyperthyroidism and ophthalmopathy. RNA transcripts served as the template for amplifying TCR beta CDR3 regions. HTBI primers were the set used in a first-round RT-PCR of the TCR CDR3. TCRdb passed the multiplex PCR reads through MiXCR, listing each CDR3 protein once. The data contain 300,000 or so distinct CDR3 sequences, around a sixth of them singletons. Sequencing was carried out using blood. Receptor source: a man aged 25-40 years with Graves' hyperthyroidism.

J is TRBJ2-3 and V is TRBV4-1; a weak D match, TRBD1 (6 bases). The CDR3 spans 16 residues. CDR1 is MGHRA and CDR2 is YSYEKL in the germline V gene. V lost 4 bases, J lost 4 bases, and 18 bases lay in between. The CDR3 loop reads CASSRRDTKIPDTQYF. The CDR3 DNA is TGCGCCAGCAGCCGCCGGGACACCAAGATCCCAGATACGCAGTATTTT.

The gene calls are TRBV30 and TRBJ1-1; D gene unclear. The CDR3 is 10 amino acids. V lost 6 bases, J lost 11 bases, and 13 bases lay in between. Germline V CDR1 and CDR2: GTSNPN, SVGIG (reference sequence). CDR3 residues: CACYTLSAFF. The CDR3 DNA is TGTGCCTGCTACACTCTATCGGCTTTCTTT.

Points on this clonotype: Possible read error: a much larger clone is one base away. This chain uses TRBV5-1 with TRBJ1-1, with D unclear. V was cut by 2 bases and J by 6 bases, with 11 bases left in between. CDR3 size: 13 residues. The germline V gene has CDR1 SGHRS and CDR2 YFSETQ. CDR3 bases: TGCGCCAGCAGCTTTTACGATAACGCTGAAGCTTTCTTT. It encodes CASSFYDNAEAFF.

This clonotype was detected ten times or more. The chain carries TRBV5-1 and TRBJ2-3; D unclear. The germline V gene encodes CDR1 SGHRS and CDR2 YFSETQ. The CDR3 consists of 13 residues. V gave up 0 bases and J gave up 3 bases, with 5 bases separating them. CDR3 sequence: CASSLDLTDTQYF. The CDR3 DNA is TGCGCCAGCAGCTTGGACCTGACAGATACGCAGTATTTT.

In its sample, this clonotype was seen many times. The chain has TRBV11-2 and TRBJ2-7, with a possible D match to TRBD2 (6 bases). CDR1 is SGHAT and CDR2 is FQNNGV in the germline V gene. V gave up 0 bases and J gave up 3 bases, with 9 bases separating them. The CDR3 consists of 14 residues. The CDR3, as DNA: TGTGCCAGCAGCTTAGAGGTGGGGGGCTACGAGCAGTACTTC. Protein product: CASSLEVGGYEQYF.

This clonotype was observed at least ten times. The chain employs TRBV5-1 and TRBJ2-1; TRBD2 agrees at 10 bases. V was pared by 0 bases and J by 8 bases, with 8 bases of the junction left unmatched. The CDR3 sequence is 16 residues long. CDR1 and CDR2 (germline): SGHRS, YFSETQ. As DNA, the CDR3 is TGCGCCAGCAGCTTGGGGCTAGCGGGAGCAATCCATGAGCAGTTCTTC. Protein sequence: CASSLGLAGAIHEQFF.

This clonotype was observed once. V and J are TRBV29-1 and TRBJ2-2; 12 nucleotides align to TRBD1. Trimming took 6 bases from V and 6 from J; bases not matched to a gene: 8. This CDR3 comprises 15 residues. Germline V gene data show CDR1 as SQVTM and CDR2 as ANQGSEA. The CDR3 sequence is CSVLAGTGGPGELFF. CDR3 nucleotide sequence: TGCAGCGTCCTTGCGGGGACAGGGGGCCCCGGGGAGCTGTTTTTT.

This clonotype was observed a handful of times. The V call is TRBV7-9, the J call TRBJ2-5; unclear D gene. The CDR3 totals 13 residues. CDR1 is SEHNR and CDR2 is FQNEAQ in the germline V gene (reference sequence). V lost 6 bases and J 2 bases, leaving 10 bases between the germline ends. The CDR3 region is CASSFMVQETQYF. In DNA, the CDR3 is TGTGCCAGCAGTTTCATGGTACAAGAGACCCAGTACTTC.

This clonotype appeared many times. The genes are TRBV2 and TRBJ2-3; 13 bases agree with TRBD2. Germline CDR1 is SNHLY and CDR2 is FYNNEI. With V trimmed by 6 bases and J by 5 bases, 11 bases remained unmatched. This CDR3 region has 17 residues. The CDR3 reads CASRGRLAGGRVDTQYF. The CDR3 DNA reads as TGTGCCAGCAGGGGGCGACTAGCGGGAGGCCGCGTAGATACGCAGTATTTT.